The 17 T cell receptor beta chains given below trace back to one sample, sequenced in a study of OX40 agonist ivuxolimab in advanced cancers. Clones were read by immunoSEQ multiplex PCR, and TCRdb kept only the in-frame ones, dropping some. The sample holds about 76,000 clones, 85% to 90% seen once. Sequences were derived from CD4+ or CD8+ T cells sorted from blood, sampled in a trial of the OX40 agonist ivuxolimab. These receptors all come from an adult with an advanced solid tumor such as melanoma, head and neck, liver or kidney cancer.

J is TRBJ1-5 and V is TRBV7-2, with D possibly matching TRBD1 (5 bases). Germline values: CDR1 SGHTA, CDR2 FQGNSA. V dropped 5 bases and J dropped 9 bases, with 20 bases sitting between them. The length of the CDR3 is 15 residues. The CDR3 spells CASSLRSASGGPQHF. DNA of the CDR3: TGTGCCAGCAGCCTTAGGTCAGCCTCGGGGGGGCCCCAGCATTTT.

This clone was detected only once. This CDR3 reads CASSFGRANTGELFF. In DNA form, the CDR3 reads TGTGCCAGCAGCTTCGGACGGGCGAACACCGGGGAGCTGTTTTTT. This chain links TRBV11-2 with TRBJ2-2; D gene ambiguous. V was clipped by 3 bases and J by 0 bases, with 8 bases between them. CDR1 and CDR2 from the germline V gene are SGHAT and FQNNGV. The CDR3 is made up of 15 amino acids. Using reference TRBV11-2 and TRBJ2-2 for the parts outside the CDR3, the full variable domain is EAGVAQSPRYKIIEKRQSVAFWCNPISGHATLYWYQQILGQGPKLLIQFQNNGVVDDSQLPKDRFSAERLKGVDSTLKIQPAKLEDSAVYLCASSFGRANTGELFFGEGSRLTVL.

V usage is TRBV28 and J usage is TRBJ2-7; D is uncertain. The CDR3 contains 13 residues. V lost 2 bases and J lost 2, with 7 bases in between. The germline V gene encodes CDR1 MDHEN and CDR2 SYDVKM. The CDR3 sequence is CASSLPGAYEQYF. The CDR3 DNA is TGTGCCAGCAGTTTACCGGGCGCCTACGAGCAGTACTTC.

The DNA for the CDR3 is TGTGCCAGCTCACCACCCGGACAGAACTATGAAAAACTGTTTTTT. It yields the protein CASSPPGQNYEKLFF. The genes are TRBV18 and TRBJ1-4, with a weak D call TRBD1 (6 bases). The germline CDR1 and CDR2 sequences are KGHSH and LQKENI. The CDR3 runs to 15 residues. V was trimmed by 0 bases and J by 6 bases, leaving 11 bases between them.

The gene calls are TRBV6-1 and TRBJ1-5; the D is unclear. Germline values: CDR1 MNHNS, CDR2 SASEGT. V dropped 3 bases and J dropped 3 bases, with 15 bases sitting between them. The CDR3 has 16 amino acids. CDR3 protein: CASSDEWTANNQPQHF. The CDR3 DNA reads TGTGCCAGCAGTGACGAATGGACGGCCAACAATCAGCCCCAGCATTTT.

The chain carries TRBV2 and TRBJ2-7; D is unresolved. V was shortened by 6 bases and J by 2 bases, with 8 bases between the two germline ends. Germline V gene data show CDR1 as SNHLY and CDR2 as FYNNEI. This CDR3 region has 12 residues. Here the CDR3 DNA reads TGTGCCAGCAGCGCCTGGCCCTACGAGCAGTACTTC. This sequence encodes CASSAWPYEQYF.

V gene TRBV11-2 combines with J gene TRBJ1-2, with a possible D match to TRBD1 (6 bases). The CDR3 length is 15 residues. Germline CDR1 SGHAT, CDR2 FQNNGV. Between the trimmed V and J ends, which lost 4 bases and 9 bases, there was a span of 21 bases. The chain's CDR3 is CASSWSPGQGQSYTF. The DNA of the CDR3 is TGTGCCAGCAGCTGGTCACCGGGACAAGGACAGAGCTACACCTTC.

The chain is built from TRBV18 and TRBJ1-6; 7 bases are shared with TRBD1. After removal of 6 bases from V and 8 bases from J, the junction contained 7 bases not matched to a gene. The germline V gene encodes CDR1 KGHSH and CDR2 LQKENI. There are 14 residues in the CDR3. CDR3 nucleotides: TGTGCCAGCTCGCAGACAGGGAAAGATTCACCCCTCCACTTT. Translating gives CASSQTGKDSPLHF.

The chain couples TRBV28 to TRBJ1-4; D gene ambiguous. With 6 bases removed from V and 7 bases from J, the gap between germline ends came to 12 bases. The CDR3 has 13 amino acids. Germline CDR1 MDHEN, CDR2 SYDVKM. The CDR3 DNA is TGTGCCAGCAGCGCAACGGGTGTTGAAAAACTGTTTTTT. Amino acid sequence: CASSATGVEKLFF.

This chain links TRBV7-2 with TRBJ2-7; D might be TRBD2 (6 bases). The CDR3 runs 15 residues. The germline V and J ends were trimmed by 4 bases and 2 bases, with 15 bases remaining between them. Germline V CDR1 and CDR2: SGHTA, FQGNSA. CDR3 loop: CASSSEVAVTYEQYF. The CDR3 DNA sequence: TGTGCCAGCAGCTCAGAAGTAGCGGTTACCTACGAGCAGTACTTC.

This clone was counted a few times. For the CDR3, the DNA is TGTGCCAGCAGCCCCCGGACTAGCGTAAACAATGAGCAGTTCTTC. Translated, it gives CASSPRTSVNNEQFF. The gene calls are TRBV11-3 and TRBJ2-1, with TRBD2 matching 9 bases. This CDR3 spans 15 amino acids. Per the germline V gene, CDR1 is SGHNT and CDR2 is YENEEA. Germline trimming cut 5 bases from V and 5 bases from J; bases unmatched to any gene: 7.

The chain recombines TRBV6-5 with TRBJ1-2; D remains ambiguous. CDR1 and CDR2 (germline): MNHEY, SVGAGI. The length of the CDR3 is 13 residues. Trimming removed 2 bases at V and 4 bases at J, with 8 bases between. CDR3 amino acids: CASSYRPGYGYTF. In DNA form, the CDR3 reads TGTGCCAGCAGTTACCGTCCGGGCTATGGCTACACCTTC.

The chain links TRBV7-3 to TRBJ2-7, with D unresolved. V gave up 0 bases and J gave up 6 bases, with 9 bases separating them. The germline V gene has CDR1 SGHTA and CDR2 FQGTGA. There are 13 residues in the CDR3. The CDR3 DNA follows: TGTGCCAGCAGCTTAACCCAGTCGGGCGAGCAGTACTTC. Protein sequence: CASSLTQSGEQYF.

This rearrangement joins TRBV11-3 to TRBJ2-3, with 8 bases fitting TRBD2. The ends lost 3 bases at V and 4 bases at J; junction bases unmatched: 6. This CDR3 is built from 15 residues. Looked up from germline, CDR1 is SGHNT and CDR2 is YENEEA. CDR3 bases: TGTGCCAGCAGCTTTGGGGCGGGGGGCGCAGATACGCAGTATTTT. Its translation is CASSFGAGGADTQYF.

The V and J genes are TRBV7-3 and TRBJ2-7; no reliable D call. V lost 0 bases and J lost 2, with 11 bases in between. This CDR3 has 15 amino acids. CDR1 and CDR2 (germline): SGHTA, FQGTGA. CDR3 coding DNA: TGTGCCAGCAGCTTAACGAGTGGCATAGCCTACGAGCAGTACTTC. It encodes CASSLTSGIAYEQYF. Based on the CDR3 plus reference TRBV7-3 and TRBJ2-7, the full variable domain is GAGVSQTPSNKVTEKGKYVELRCDPISGHTALYWYRQSLGQGPEFLIYFQGTGAADDSGLPNDRFFAVRPEGSVSTLKIQRTERGDSAVYLCASSLTSGIAYEQYFGPGTRLTVT.

CDR3 residues: CASSMWGSDGYTF. The CDR3 coding sequence is TGTGCCAGTAGTATGTGGGGTTCGGATGGCTACACCTTC. This chain joins TRBV19 and TRBJ1-2, with D uncertain. The CDR3 has 13 amino acids. Per the germline V gene, CDR1 is LNHDA and CDR2 is SQIVND (reference sequence). V was trimmed by 3 bases and J by 6 bases, leaving 11 bases between them.

The V and J genes are TRBV12-2 and TRBJ2-7; the table calls TRBD1, which could not be checked here. TRBV12-2 is deemed a pseudogene. This CDR3 comprises 14 residues. The CDR3 DNA reads TGTGCAAGTCGCTTAGTGAGGGGGTTCGACGAGCAGTACTTC. Its translation: CASRLVRGFDEQYF.